A selection of T cell receptor beta chains follows, all from one sample in a study of blood T cell repertoires in COVID-19. TCRdb's table, derived via immunoSEQ multiplex PCR, lists solely in-frame clones and lacks some. The data hold about 270,000 clones, with more than 65% observed a single time. Sequences were obtained from peripheral blood. These receptors were obtained from a woman in her late teens or twenties with acute or convalescent COVID-19. Both conserved end residues are part of each CDR3. Each record gives: CDR3 length, D gene, clone size, V gene, J gene, CDR3 protein, CDR3 DNA. A D gene is named only where the DNA matches it firmly. Expanded clones are given a class, and other clones once, few, many or no size at all.

14,TRBD1,-,TRBV19,TRBJ1-1,CATGGQGVNTEAFF,TGTGCCACAGGTGGACAGGGGGTGAACACTGAAGCTTTCTTT
12,-,-,TRBV19,TRBJ2-7,CASSIRGYEQYF,TGTGCCAGTAGTATCCGGGGGTACGAGCAGTACTTC
15,TRBD2,-,TRBV5-1,TRBJ2-7,CASSWSAGGPGEQYF,TGCGCCAGCAGCTGGTCAGCGGGAGGGCCGGGAGAGCAGTACTTC
15,TRBD1,-,TRBV10-3,TRBJ1-5,CAISESETGLQPQHF,TGTGCCATCAGTGAGTCCGAGACAGGGTTACAGCCCCAGCATTTT
14,-,-,TRBV6-5,TRBJ2-5,CASSYAMTRETQYF,TGTGCCAGCAGTTACGCGATGACGCGGGAGACCCAGTACTTC
13,TRBD2,few,TRBV2,TRBJ2-7,CATLGGNNYEQYF,TGTGCCACCCTGGGGGGGAATAATTACGAGCAGTACTTC
15,TRBD1,-,TRBV2,TRBJ1-5,CASSDRGAINQPQHF,TGTGCCAGCAGCGACAGGGGGGCCATCAATCAGCCCCAGCATTTT
14,TRBD1,-,TRBV30,TRBJ2-7,CAWSTGTGGYEQYF,TGTGCCTGGAGCACCGGGACAGGGGGCTACGAGCAGTACTTC
16,TRBD1,-,TRBV5-1,TRBJ2-7,CASSLGTGAISYEQYF,TGCGCCAGCAGCTTAGGGACAGGGGCAATCTCCTACGAGCAGTACTTC
14,-,-,TRBV30,TRBJ2-1,CAWRGVARGNEQFF,TGTGCCTGGAGAGGAGTTGCCCGGGGGAATGAGCAGTTCTTC
16,-,-,TRBV6-6,TRBJ1-5,CASSYAPGGGNQPQHF,TGTGCCAGCAGTTACGCACCCGGGGGAGGCAATCAGCCCCAGCATTTT
16,-,-,TRBV3-1/TRBV3-2,TRBJ2-7,CASSPPGLSYLREQYF,TGTGCCAGCAGCCCACCGGGACTCTCTTATTTGAGGGAGCAGTACTTC
18,TRBD2,-,TRBV7-8,TRBJ2-1,CASSLPPVWREGRNEQFF,TGTGCCAGCAGCTTACCCCCGGTCTGGCGGGAGGGCCGGAATGAGCAGTTCTTC
14,TRBD2,-,TRBV29-1,TRBJ2-7,CSAGLAGVGVEQYF,TGCAGCGCCGGACTAGCGGGAGTGGGGGTCGAGCAGTACTTC
15,-,-,TRBV19,TRBJ1-1,CASNGGLGEGTEAFF,TGTGCCAGTAACGGCGGACTGGGGGAGGGCACTGAAGCTTTCTTT
13,TRBD2,-,TRBV10-2,TRBJ2-1,CASGTSGRGEQFF,TGCGCCAGCGGGACTAGCGGGAGGGGTGAGCAGTTCTTC
16,-,-,TRBV5-6,TRBJ2-7,CASSLEAGVGFYEQYF,TGTGCCAGCAGCTTGGAGGCAGGGGTCGGTTTCTACGAGCAGTACTTC
14,-,once,TRBV11-2,TRBJ1-1,CASSSSDRNTEAFF,TGTGCCAGCAGCTCCTCGGACAGGAACACTGAAGCTTTCTTT
13,-,-,TRBV19,TRBJ2-7,CASSTGGFYEQYF,TGTGCCAGTAGTACGGGGGGCTTTTACGAGCAGTACTTC
12,-,-,TRBV12-3/TRBV12-4,TRBJ1-1,CASSSRGTEAFF,TGTGCCAGCAGTTCAAGAGGTACTGAAGCTTTCTTT
18,TRBD2,-,TRBV10-2,TRBJ2-2,CASSESKLAGRDTGELFF,TGCGCCAGCAGTGAGTCGAAGCTAGCGGGAAGGGACACCGGGGAGCTGTTTTTT
13,-,once,TRBV12-3/TRBV12-4,TRBJ2-3,CASSLEWSDTQYF,TGTGCCAGCAGTTTGGAGTGGTCAGATACGCAGTATTTT
14,TRBD1,-,TRBV11-1,TRBJ2-7,CASSRDSRSYEQYF,TGTGCCAGCAGCCGGGACAGCCGCTCCTACGAGCAGTACTTC
16,TRBD1,-,TRBV4-1,TRBJ2-7,CASSQDMGQGTYEQYF,TGCGCCAGCAGCCAAGATATGGGACAGGGAACCTACGAGCAGTACTTC
12,-,-,TRBV28,TRBJ1-5,CASSSIDQPQHF,TGTGCCAGCAGTTCTATAGATCAGCCCCAGCATTTT
14,TRBD2,-,TRBV5-1,TRBJ2-5,CASSLAGVEETQYF,TGCGCCAGCAGCCTAGCGGGGGTTGAAGAGACCCAGTACTTC
16,TRBD2,-,TRBV7-2,TRBJ2-7,CASSFGFGRPAYEQYF,TGTGCCAGCAGCTTCGGCTTCGGGAGGCCGGCCTACGAGCAGTACTTC
13,-,-,TRBV18,TRBJ2-7,CASSPRGGDEQYF,TGTGCCAGCTCACCACGAGGAGGGGACGAGCAGTACTTC
15,TRBD1,-,TRBV27,TRBJ1-6,CASSLGHRGNSPLHF,TGTGCCAGCAGTTTGGGTCACAGGGGGAATTCACCCCTCCACTTT
16,TRBD1,-,TRBV2,TRBJ2-7,CASSDPRTGNSYEQYF,TGTGCCAGCAGTGACCCGAGGACAGGGAACTCCTACGAGCAGTACTTC
14,-,-,TRBV21-1,TRBJ2-5,CASSKARGSETQYF,TGTGCCAGCAGCAAAGCAAGGGGGTCAGAGACCCAGTACTTC
12,-,-,TRBV30,TRBJ2-1,CAWSVGYNEQFF,TGTGCCTGGAGTGTCGGGTACAATGAGCAGTTCTTC
16,-,once,TRBV14,TRBJ1-2,CASSQGTGRLVYGYTF,TGTGCCAGCAGCCAAGGCACAGGGCGCCTGGTCTATGGCTACACCTTC
17,TRBD2,-,TRBV7-2,TRBJ2-1,CASSSGLGREGLDEQFF,TGTGCCAGCAGCTCGGGGCTGGGGCGGGAGGGCCTCGATGAGCAGTTCTTC